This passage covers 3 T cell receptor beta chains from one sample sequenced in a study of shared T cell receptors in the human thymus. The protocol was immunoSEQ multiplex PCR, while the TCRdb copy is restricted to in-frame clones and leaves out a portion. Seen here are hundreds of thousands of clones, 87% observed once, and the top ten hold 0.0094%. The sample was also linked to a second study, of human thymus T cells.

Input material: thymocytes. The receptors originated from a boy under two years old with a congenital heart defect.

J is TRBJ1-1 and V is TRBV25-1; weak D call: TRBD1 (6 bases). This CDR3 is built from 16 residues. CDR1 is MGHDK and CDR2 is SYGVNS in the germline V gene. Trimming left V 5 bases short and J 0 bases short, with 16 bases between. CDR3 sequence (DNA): TGTGCCAGCAGTCCTAATCACAGGGCTATGAACACTGAAGCTTTCTTT. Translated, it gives CASSPNHRAMNTEAFF.

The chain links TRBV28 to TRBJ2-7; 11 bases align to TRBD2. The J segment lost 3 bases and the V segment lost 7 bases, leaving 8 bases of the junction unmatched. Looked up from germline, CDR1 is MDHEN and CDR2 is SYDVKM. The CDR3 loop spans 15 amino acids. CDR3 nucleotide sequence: TGTGCCAGCAACAAGGGGACTAGCGGATACTACGAGCAGTACTTC. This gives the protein CASNKGTSGYYEQYF. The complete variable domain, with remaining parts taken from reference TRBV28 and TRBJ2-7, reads DVKVTQSSRYLVKRTGEKVFLECVQDMDHENMFWYRQDPGLGLRLIYFSYDVKMKEKGDIPEGYSVSREKKERFSLILESASTNQTSMYLCASNKGTSGYYEQYFGPGTRLTVT.

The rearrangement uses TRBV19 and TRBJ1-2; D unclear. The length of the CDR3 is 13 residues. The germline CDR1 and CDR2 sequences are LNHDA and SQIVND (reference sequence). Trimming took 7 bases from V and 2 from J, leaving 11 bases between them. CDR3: CASTSDGNYGYTF. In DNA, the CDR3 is TGTGCCAGTACCAGCGACGGAAACTATGGCTACACCTTC. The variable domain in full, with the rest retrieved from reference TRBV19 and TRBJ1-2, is DGGITQSPKYLFRKEGQNVTLSCEQNLNHDAMYWYRQDPGQGLRLIYYSQIVNDFQKGDIAEGYSVSREKKESFPLTVTSAQKNPTAFYLCASTSDGNYGYTFGSGTRLTVV.